Presented here are 24 T cell receptor beta chains from one specimen sequenced in a study of beta chain features in type 1 diabetes. Study-level results: When Type 1 diabetes patients were examined, their TCRB CDR3s proved moderately but significantly shorter in all four CD4+ subsets.

Expressed TCRB transcripts were sequenced, since all the RNA that had been isolated was reverse transcribed. Some clones are missing from TCRdb's copy, which holds only in-frame ones; the method was immunoSEQ multiplex PCR. The sample has about 160,000 clones, 7% to 9.5% seen once. These TCRs' antigens remain unknown. Sequencing was carried out using central memory CD4+ T cells from blood. The receptors shown here come from a woman aged 25-40 years with type 1 diabetes.

This clone appeared a few times. The CDR3 nucleotides read TGCGCCAGCAGACGACCGGGGGGGGAGACCCAGTACTTC. Amino acids: CASRRPGGETQYF. This rearrangement joins TRBV5-1 to TRBJ2-5; 8 bases are a match to TRBD2. Germline V CDR1 and CDR2: SGHRS, YFSETQ. CDR3 size: 13 residues. V shed 5 bases, J shed 5 bases, and the junction held 5 bases outside the gene matches.

This clone has a handful of counts. The J gene is TRBJ2-7, the V gene TRBV4-2; TRBD2 is a possible D gene (6 bases). V shed 4 bases and J shed 0 bases, with 16 bases lying between them. Germline V lookup: CDR1 LGHNA, CDR2 YNFKEQ. The CDR3 covers 16 residues. The CDR3 is CASSPSEVAASYEQYF. As DNA, the CDR3 is TGTGCCAGCAGCCCCAGTGAGGTAGCGGCCTCCTACGAGCAGTACTTC.

For the CDR3, the DNA is TGTGCCAGCTTTCAGGGTGAACAGCCCCAGCATTTT. Translation: CASFQGEQPQHF. The chain couples TRBV28 to TRBJ1-5; the D gene is possibly TRBD1 (5 bases). The CDR3 covers 12 residues. V was cut by 8 bases and J by 7 bases, with 12 bases left in between. From germline, CDR1 is MDHEN and CDR2 SYDVKM.

This clone has a handful of counts. The chain recombines TRBV5-1 with TRBJ2-1, with 10 positions matching TRBD2. The CDR3 spans 15 residues. The germline V gene has CDR1 SGHRS and CDR2 YFSETQ. V was pared by 0 bases and J by 7 bases, with 4 bases of the junction left unmatched. The CDR3: CASSLVASGRNEQFF. CDR3 DNA sequence: TGCGCCAGCAGCTTGGTGGCTAGCGGGAGAAATGAGCAGTTCTTC. The variable domain in full, completed from reference TRBV5-1 and TRBJ2-1, reads KAGVTQTPRYLIKTRGQQVTLSCSPISGHRSVSWYQQTPGQGLQFLFEYFSETQRNKGNFPGRFSGRQFSNSRSEMNVSTLELGDSALYLCASSLVASGRNEQFFGPGTRLTVL.

This clone was observed a few times. The chain is built from TRBV5-1 and TRBJ2-1; 9 nucleotides align to TRBD2. V was clipped by 1 base and J by 6 bases; unmatched bases: 5. The CDR3 runs 15 residues. From germline, CDR1 is SGHRS and CDR2 YFSETQ. The CDR3 protein is CASSLMASGINEQFF. For the CDR3, the DNA is TGCGCCAGCAGCTTGATGGCTAGCGGGATCAATGAGCAGTTCTTC. Full variable domain (outside the CDR3, taken from reference TRBV5-1 and TRBJ2-1): KAGVTQTPRYLIKTRGQQVTLSCSPISGHRSVSWYQQTPGQGLQFLFEYFSETQRNKGNFPGRFSGRQFSNSRSEMNVSTLELGDSALYLCASSLMASGINEQFFGPGTRLTVL.

The rearrangement joins TRBV4-1 to TRBJ1-4; D is ambiguous. The CDR3 totals 13 residues. Trimming cost V 0 bases and J 5 bases, with 4 bases left between them. The germline CDR1 and CDR2 sequences are MGHRA and YSYEKL. The CDR3, as DNA: TGCGCCAGCAGCCAAGATCTCAATGAAAAACTGTTTTTT. This sequence encodes CASSQDLNEKLFF.

This clone was seen only a few times. V is TRBV2 and J is TRBJ1-2; no clear D gene. The V gene's germline CDR1 is SNHLY and CDR2 FYNNEI. The CDR3 spans 13 residues. Trimming shortened V by 1 base and J by 0 bases, and 3 bases separated the two germline ends. The CDR3 region is CASSEVANYGYTF. CDR3 nucleotide sequence: TGTGCCAGCAGTGAAGTAGCTAACTATGGCTACACCTTC.

This clone was seen a few times. The V gene is TRBV9, the J gene TRBJ2-5; weak D call: TRBD2 (5 bases). Germline CDR1 reads SGDLS; CDR2 reads YYNGEE. The CDR3 covers 13 residues. Trimming removed 1 base from V and 5 bases from J, with 9 bases in between. CDR3 DNA: TGTGCCAGCAGCGTAAGGACGGGGGAGACCCAGTACTTC. Its translation is CASSVRTGETQYF. Complete variable domain (other parts from reference TRBV9 and TRBJ2-5): DSGVTQTPKHLITATGQRVTLRCSPRSGDLSVYWYQQSLDQGLQFLIQYYNGEERAKGNILERFSAQQFPDLHSELNLSSLELGDSALYFCASSVRTGETQYFGPGTRLLVL.

This clone has only a few counts. V usage is TRBV11-2 and J usage is TRBJ2-2; TRBD1 matches at 8 bases. Trimming at V came to 8 bases and at J to 7 bases, leaving 9 bases not matched to a gene. CDR1 SGHAT and CDR2 FQNNGV come from the germline V gene. This CDR3 has 14 residues. CDR3 DNA sequence: TGTGCCAGCGGGAACCAGGGGGCCGTCGGGGAGCTGTTTTTT. Translating gives CASGNQGAVGELFF. Drawing the rest from reference TRBV11-2 and TRBJ2-2, the complete variable domain is EAGVAQSPRYKIIEKRQSVAFWCNPISGHATLYWYQQILGQGPKLLIQFQNNGVVDDSQLPKDRFSAERLKGVDSTLKIQPAKLEDSAVYLCASGNQGAVGELFFGEGSRLTVL.

The chain links TRBV7-9 to TRBJ1-2; TRBD1 matches 9 bases. Trimming cost V 5 bases and J 4 bases; bases outside gene matches: 14. The CDR3 is 17 residues long. The V gene's germline CDR1 is SEHNR and CDR2 FQNEAQ (reference sequence). The CDR3: CASSRRDRAPQGYGYTF. CDR3 DNA: TGTGCCAGCAGCCGGAGGGACAGGGCGCCTCAAGGCTATGGCTACACCTTC. The full variable domain, in which reference TRBV7-9 and TRBJ1-2 provide the parts outside the CDR3, is DTGVSQNPRHKITKRGQNVTFRCDPISEHNRLYWYRQTLGQGPEFLTYFQNEAQLEKSRLLSDRFSAERPKGSFSTLEIQRTEQGDSAMYLCASSRRDRAPQGYGYTFGSGTRLTVV.

This clone was picked up a small number of times. The chain has TRBV7-9 and TRBJ1-4, with D hard to call. V shed 7 bases and J shed 5 bases, with 14 bases lying between them. CDR1 and CDR2 from the germline V gene are SEHNR and FQNEAQ (reference sequence). CDR3 length: 14 amino acids. The CDR3 DNA reads as TGTGCCAGCAAAGCAACAGAACAAAATGAAAAACTGTTTTTT. This encodes CASKATEQNEKLFF.

This clone has only a few counts. The chain carries TRBV28 and TRBJ2-5; 7 bases line up with TRBD2. The CDR3 is 14 residues long. Germline loops: CDR1 MDHEN, CDR2 SYDVKM. V shed 6 bases and J 4 bases; nucleotides not matched to a gene: 8. The CDR3 reads CASRDLGGRETQYF. DNA of the CDR3: TGTGCCAGCAGAGATCTGGGAGGGCGAGAGACCCAGTACTTC.

In its sample, this clone was seen a few times. V is TRBV29-1 and J is TRBJ1-1, with D tentatively TRBD1 (6 bases). There are 15 residues in the CDR3. From germline, CDR1 is SQVTM and CDR2 ANQGSEA. V lost 1 base and J lost 4, with 16 bases in between. The CDR3 is CSVEGEQGPSTEAFF. DNA for the CDR3: TGCAGCGTTGAAGGCGAACAGGGTCCTAGCACTGAAGCTTTCTTT.

This sequence joins TRBV11-2 and TRBJ2-7, with D tentatively TRBD1 (6 bases). CDR3 length equals 15 residues. CDR1 is SGHAT and CDR2 is FQNNGV in the germline V gene. V was shortened by 6 bases and J by 0 bases, with 15 bases between the two germline ends. The CDR3 reads CASSSGTTLSYEQYF. CDR3 bases: TGTGCCAGCAGTTCCGGGACAACCCTCTCCTACGAGCAGTACTTC.

The chain joins TRBV9 to TRBJ1-1; no clear D gene. V was shortened by 3 bases and J by 3 bases, with 9 bases between the two germline ends. Germline lookup yields CDR1 SGDLS and CDR2 YYNGEE. The CDR3 totals 13 residues. In DNA form, the CDR3 reads TGTGCCAGCAGCGCCCACCCGGACACTGAAGCTTTCTTT. Translating gives CASSAHPDTEAFF.

The table lists this clone with a count of one. This rearrangement joins TRBV11-3 to TRBJ2-5; D not certain. The germline V gene has CDR1 SGHNT and CDR2 YENEEA. V lost 0 bases and J 7 bases, leaving 3 bases between the germline ends. This CDR3 has 11 residues. CDR3 nucleotides: TGTGCCAGCAGCTTAGACGGGACCCAGTACTTC. It translates to CASSLDGTQYF.

This clone was seen repeatedly, ten times or more. This rearrangement joins TRBV29-1 to TRBJ1-2, with D possibly being TRBD1 (6 bases). Trimming took 7 bases from V and 7 from J, leaving 16 bases between them. Germline CDR1 and CDR2: SQVTM and ANQGSEA. This CDR3 contains 12 residues. The CDR3 DNA is TGCAGCGCTTCGGCGGGGGGGCTTGGCTACACCTTC. This gives the protein CSASAGGLGYTF. The variable domain in full, completed from reference TRBV29-1 and TRBJ1-2, reads SAVISQKPSRDICQRGTSLTIQCQVDSQVTMMFWYRQQPGQSLTLIATANQGSEATYESGFVIDKFPISRPNLTFSTLTVSNMSPEDSSIYLCSASAGGLGYTFGSGTRLTVV.

This clone appeared a few times. V gene TRBV9 combines with J gene TRBJ1-3, with unresolved D. V was pared by 4 bases and J by 0 bases, with 11 bases between. This CDR3 contains 15 residues. CDR1 SGDLS and CDR2 YYNGEE come from the germline V gene. CDR3 amino acids: CASSRDFRSGNTIYF. The DNA for the CDR3 is TGTGCCAGCAGCCGAGACTTCCGCTCTGGAAACACCATATATTTT.

There are a few counts of this clone. This chain links TRBV19 with TRBJ1-5; D gene ambiguous. The germline V gene has CDR1 LNHDA and CDR2 SQIVND (reference sequence). Trimming shortened V by 9 bases and J by 8 bases, and 20 bases separated the two germline ends. This CDR3 spans 14 amino acids. The CDR3 nucleotides are TGTGCCAGGGGTCGAGAGGCCCCTTCTAAGCCCCAGCATTTT. Its protein product is CARGREAPSKPQHF.

The chain is built from TRBV11-2 and TRBJ1-4, with 10 bases lining up with TRBD1. Germline-derived CDR1 and CDR2 are SGHAT and FQNNGV. V dropped 5 bases and J dropped 6; count of bases not matched to a gene: 3. CDR3 length: 14 amino acids. This chain's CDR3 is CASSIGQGDEKLFF. The CDR3 nucleotides are TGTGCCAGCAGCATCGGACAGGGGGATGAAAAACTGTTTTTT.

The sample holds a few counts of this clone. The chain employs TRBV18 and TRBJ2-7, with 9 positions matching TRBD2. Germline V CDR1 and CDR2: KGHSH, LQKENI. With 1 base clipped from V and 7 bases from J, the junction kept 5 bases outside the gene matches. This CDR3 region has 14 residues. DNA for the CDR3: TGTGCCAGCTCACCACTAGCGGGAGTAGAGGAGCAGTACTTC. This translates into CASSPLAGVEEQYF.

CDR3 region: CASSRDSSNTGELFF. Written as DNA, the CDR3 is TGTGCCAGCTCGCGGGACAGCTCGAACACCGGGGAGCTGTTTTTT. The chain couples TRBV6-6 to TRBJ2-2; the D gene is possibly TRBD1 (7 bases). Germline loops: CDR1 MNHNY, CDR2 SVGAGI (reference sequence). V shed 8 bases and J shed 0 bases, with 13 bases lying between them. CDR3 length: 15 residues.

V usage is TRBV7-9 and J usage is TRBJ2-1; D gene ambiguous. CDR1 and CDR2 (germline): SEHNR, FQNEAQ (reference sequence). The CDR3 totals 13 residues. V was cut by 3 bases and J by 5 bases, with 8 bases left in between. The CDR3 spells CASSFLGDNEQFF. The CDR3 nucleotides are TGTGCCAGCAGCTTCCTAGGTGACAATGAGCAGTTCTTC.

CDR3 in amino acids: CASSQRGLAGETQYF. CDR3 coding DNA: TGTGCCAGCAGTCAAAGGGGCCTAGCGGGAGAGACCCAGTACTTC. The rearrangement links TRBV27 to TRBJ2-5; 8 bases fit TRBD2. CDR1 MNHEY and CDR2 SMNVEV come from the germline V gene (reference sequence). The CDR3 consists of 15 residues. Trimming cost V 5 bases and J 4 bases; bases outside gene matches: 9.